The 16 T cell receptor beta chains reported below all come from one sample, sequenced in a study of blood T cell repertoires in COVID-19. Assay used: immunoSEQ multiplex PCR; TCRdb lists only in-frame clones, some missing. The sample shows under 250,000 clones, 85% to 90% of them seen only once. The sample comprised peripheral blood. Receptor source: a man in his fifties or sixties with COVID-19, enrolled during active disease.

This clone appeared a few times. The chain employs TRBV3-1 (or the pseudogene TRBV3-2) and TRBJ1-2; 7 bases are a match to TRBD1. This CDR3 has 15 amino acids. V trimming: 2 bases; J trimming: 0 bases; junction bases outside the gene matches: 3. From germline, CDR1 is LGHDT and CDR2 YNNKEL (reference sequence). The CDR3 DNA follows: TGTGCCAGCAGCCAATCCGGGACAGCTAACTATGGCTACACCTTC. Translating gives CASSQSGTANYGYTF.

The chain combines TRBV18 with TRBJ1-1; no clear D. Trimming left V 3 bases short and J 0 bases short, with 14 bases between. The CDR3 length is 16 residues. Germline V gene data show CDR1 as KGHSH and CDR2 as LQKENI. The CDR3 is CASSPIRVLMNTEAFF. The CDR3, as DNA: TGTGCCAGCTCACCTATCCGGGTCCTCATGAACACTGAAGCTTTCTTT. Variable domain in full (rest from reference TRBV18 and TRBJ1-1): NAGVMQNPRHLVRRRGQEARLRCSPMKGHSHVYWYRQLPEEGLKFMVYLQKENIIDESGMPKERFSAEFPKEGPSILRIQQVVRGDSAAYFCASSPIRVLMNTEAFFGQGTRLTVV.

The rearrangement uses TRBV5-4 and TRBJ2-2; 16 bases are shared with TRBD2. This CDR3 has 18 amino acids. V lost 0 bases, J lost 5 bases, and 4 bases stayed unmatched. Germline V gives CDR1 SGHNT, CDR2 YYREEE (reference sequence). The CDR3 loop is CASSLAGTSGRVTGELFF. CDR3 in DNA: TGTGCCAGCAGCTTGGCCGGGACTAGCGGGAGGGTGACCGGGGAGCTGTTTTTT.

The chain links TRBV7-2 to TRBJ2-2, with D possibly matching TRBD1 (6 bases). V was trimmed by 7 bases and J by 7 bases, leaving 19 bases between them. The CDR3 is made up of 15 amino acids. From germline, CDR1 is SGHTA and CDR2 FQGNSA. The CDR3 nucleotides are TGTGCCAGCACCCCACCCAGGGGAGCTGGCGGGGAGCTGTTTTTT. This gives the protein CASTPPRGAGGELFF.

The chain carries TRBV28 and TRBJ1-5, with 8 bases identical to TRBD1. The V gene's germline CDR1 is MDHEN and CDR2 SYDVKM. CDR3 length equals 14 residues. With 7 bases clipped from V and 3 bases from J, the junction kept 5 bases outside the gene matches. CDR3 DNA sequence: TGTGCCAGCACCCAGACAGGGGTCAATCAGCCCCAGCATTTT. The encoded protein is CASTQTGVNQPQHF.

The chain couples TRBV5-4 to TRBJ1-1, with D tentatively TRBD1 (5 bases). CDR1 is SGHNT, CDR2 YYREEE, per germline (reference sequence). CDR3 size: 14 residues. V gave up 0 bases and J gave up 4 bases, with 10 bases separating them. CDR3 region: CASSLGGGITEAFF. DNA of the CDR3: TGTGCCAGCAGCTTGGGGGGGGGTATCACTGAAGCTTTCTTT. Full variable domain (rest looked up from reference TRBV5-4 and TRBJ1-1): ETGVTQSPTHLIKTRGQQVTLRCSSQSGHNTVSWYQQALGQGPQFIFQYYREEENGRGNFPPRFSGLQFPNYSSELNVNALELDDSALYLCASSLGGGITEAFFGQGTRLTVV.

This chain joins TRBV27 and TRBJ1-5, with D tentatively TRBD1 (6 bases). Germline loops: CDR1 MNHEY, CDR2 SMNVEV (reference sequence). The CDR3 has 15 amino acids. Trimming cost V 3 bases and J 0 bases, with 9 bases left between them. This CDR3 is CASSLDSYSNQPQHF. The CDR3 bases are TGTGCCAGCAGTTTGGACAGCTATAGCAATCAGCCCCAGCATTTT.

The V gene is TRBV29-1, the J gene TRBJ1-2; 8 nucleotides align to TRBD1. Germline assignment: CDR1 SQVTM and CDR2 ANQGSEA. V dropped 6 bases and J dropped 7; count of bases not matched to a gene: 4. The CDR3 totals 11 residues. The CDR3 protein is CSVQGAGGYTF. The CDR3 nucleotides read TGCAGCGTCCAGGGGGCCGGTGGCTACACCTTC.

In this sample, this clone turned up once. This chain connects TRBV27 to TRBJ1-2, with 9 bases that match TRBD1. Germline V gives CDR1 MNHEY, CDR2 SMNVEV (reference sequence). The J segment lost 4 bases and the V segment lost 6 bases, leaving 9 bases of the junction unmatched. The CDR3 runs to 15 residues. The CDR3 DNA is TGTGCCAGCAGACCGGGACAGGGTTCTCTCTATGGCTACACCTTC. Its translation is CASRPGQGSLYGYTF.

This chain joins TRBV27 and TRBJ2-2; D ambiguous. Per germline, CDR1 MNHEY and CDR2 SMNVEV (reference sequence). V was shortened by 6 bases and J by 5 bases, with 7 bases between the two germline ends. The CDR3 contains 12 residues. CDR3 bases: TGTGCCAGCAGCCGGTATACCGGGGAGCTGTTTTTT. Protein product: CASSRYTGELFF.

The chain carries TRBV7-9 and TRBJ1-6; the match to TRBD1 covers 7 bases. From germline, CDR1 is SEHNR and CDR2 FQNEAQ (reference sequence). This CDR3 spans 16 amino acids. The J segment lost 5 bases and the V segment lost 5 bases, leaving 9 bases of the junction unmatched. The CDR3 reads CASSGNLRGNNSPLHF. In DNA form, the CDR3 reads TGTGCCAGCAGCGGGAACCTCAGGGGGAATAATTCACCCCTCCACTTT.

The table lists this clone with a count of one. This chain connects TRBV2 to TRBJ2-5, with D maybe TRBD1 (5 bases). Trimming shortened V by 5 bases and J by 3 bases, and 13 bases separated the two germline ends. CDR1 and CDR2 (germline): SNHLY, FYNNEI. CDR3 length: 14 amino acids. CDR3 coding DNA: TGTGCCAGCAGTACAAGGGGCAGGGAAGAGACCCAGTACTTC. Its protein product is CASSTRGREETQYF.

The chain carries TRBV7-2 and TRBJ2-5; TRBD1 aligns across 9 bases. Germline loops: CDR1 SGHTA, CDR2 FQGNSA. V was clipped by 6 bases and J by 4 bases; unmatched bases: 9. The CDR3 is made up of 15 amino acids. The DNA for the CDR3 is TGTGCCAGCAGATATCCGGGACAGGGAGGAGAGACCCAGTACTTC. As protein: CASRYPGQGGETQYF.

This clone was observed a handful of times. CDR3 residues: CASSIPWAGQDGYTF. The DNA of the CDR3 is TGTGCCAGTAGTATTCCTTGGGCAGGGCAGGACGGCTACACCTTC. The chain is built from TRBV19 and TRBJ1-2, with D tentatively TRBD1 (5 bases). Trimming removed 3 bases at V and 8 bases at J, with 19 bases between. This CDR3 comprises 15 residues. Germline V lookup: CDR1 LNHDA, CDR2 SQIVND (reference sequence).

Only one count was recorded for this clone. The chain joins TRBV12-3 or TRBV12-4 to TRBJ2-7; D gene unclear. V was clipped by 5 bases and J by 3 bases, with 8 bases between them. The CDR3 covers 12 residues. CDR3 bases: TGTGCCAGCAGTCGACACCTCTACGAGCAGTACTTC. It specifies CASSRHLYEQYF.

This CDR3 is CASSINSGSGIQYF. CDR3 sequence (DNA): TGTGCCAGCAGTATCAATAGCGGGAGTGGCATTCAGTACTTC. This chain joins TRBV28 and TRBJ2-4, with 9 positions matching TRBD2. Trimming removed 5 bases from V and 9 bases from J; junction bases left unmatched: 8. CDR1 is MDHEN, CDR2 SYDVKM, per germline. CDR3 length: 14 amino acids. The variable domain in full, completed from reference TRBV28 and TRBJ2-4, reads DVKVTQSSRYLVKRTGEKVFLECVQDMDHENMFWYRQDPGLGLRLIYFSYDVKMKEKGDIPEGYSVSREKKERFSLILESASTNQTSMYLCASSINSGSGIQYFGAGTRLSVL.